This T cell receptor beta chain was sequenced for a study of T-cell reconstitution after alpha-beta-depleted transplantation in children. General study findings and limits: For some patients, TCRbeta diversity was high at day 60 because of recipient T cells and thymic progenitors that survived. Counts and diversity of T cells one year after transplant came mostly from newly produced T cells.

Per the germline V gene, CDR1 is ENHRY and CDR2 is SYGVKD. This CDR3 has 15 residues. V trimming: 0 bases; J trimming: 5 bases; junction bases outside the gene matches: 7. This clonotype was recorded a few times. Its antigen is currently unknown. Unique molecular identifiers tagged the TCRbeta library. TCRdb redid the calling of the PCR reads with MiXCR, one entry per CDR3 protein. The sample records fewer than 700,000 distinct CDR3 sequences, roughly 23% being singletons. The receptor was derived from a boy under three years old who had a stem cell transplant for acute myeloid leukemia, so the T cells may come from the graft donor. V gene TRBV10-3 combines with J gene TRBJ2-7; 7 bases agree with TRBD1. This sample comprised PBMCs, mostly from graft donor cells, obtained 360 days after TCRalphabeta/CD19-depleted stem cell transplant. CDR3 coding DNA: TGTGCCATCAGTGAGTCGCTGGGGGACAGTAACGAGCAGTACTTC. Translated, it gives CAISESLGDSNEQYF.